The next 5 T cell receptor beta chains were all read from a single sample in a study of regulatory T cells in long-lasting Graves disease. Sample time point: persistent/refractory GD, antithyroid drugs over 5 years with positive TRAb. From PBMCs, RNA was extracted and then used to make the TCR library. With iRepertoire HTBI primers and Arm-PCR of CDR3 regions, TCR beta libraries were built. TCRdb re-derived calls from the multiplex PCR reads in MiXCR, one entry per CDR3 protein. Among roughly 490,000 distinct CDR3 sequences listed, around a fifth were seen once. The sample in question was peripheral blood mononuclear cells (PBMCs), obtained when the disease was refractory, from a patient treated with antithyroid drugs. These receptors all come from a female donor with Graves disease.

This clonotype was seen many times. This sequence joins TRBV12-3 or TRBV12-4 and TRBJ2-7; possibly TRBD1 for D (6 bases). Trimming cost V 3 bases and J 5 bases, with 8 bases left between them. The CDR3 consists of 12 residues. The CDR3 protein is CASSFGGNEQYF. The CDR3 coding sequence is TGTGCCAGCAGTTTTGGGGGCAACGAGCAGTACTTC.

A remark on this clonotype: A much larger clone differs by one base, so this may be a read error. The conserved final phenylalanine or tryptophan is absent from the CDR3, which likely points to a read error. J is TRBJ1-2 and V is TRBV12-3 or TRBV12-4, with unresolved D. This CDR3 has 16 residues. The V gene lost 6 bases and the J gene lost 3 bases, with 20 bases spanning the gap. The CDR3 DNA is TGTGCCAGCAGCTTGGGTCGGATCCGGGCCTACTATGGCTACACCTCC. This gives the protein CASSLGRIRAYYGYTS.

This clonotype was counted only a few times. The chain recombines TRBV20-1 with TRBJ2-5, with D hard to call. Trimming pared 0 bases from V and 12 bases from J, leaving 14 bases between. CDR3 length: 12 amino acids. Germline assignment: CDR1 DFQATT and CDR2 SNEGSKA (reference sequence). CDR3 nucleotide sequence: TGCAGTGCTAGAGATTTAGGGCAGCCAGAGTACTTC. Translation: CSARDLGQPEYF.

Notes on this clonotype: Since a much larger clone is just one base distant, this may be a read error. This sequence joins TRBV28 and TRBJ2-2; D gene uncertain. The CDR3 consists of 16 residues. Trimming stripped 5 bases from V and 7 bases from J, with 20 bases between. The V gene's germline CDR1 is MDHEN and CDR2 SYDVKM. CDR3 sequence reads: CASSTQVFPNSGELFF. DNA of the CDR3: TGTGCCAGCAGTACCCAGGTTTTCCCGAATAGCGGGGAGCTGTTTTTT.

This clonotype was counted at least ten times. The gene calls are TRBV28 and TRBJ2-7; 9 bases line up with TRBD2. CDR3 length equals 15 residues. Germline CDR1 is MDHEN and CDR2 is SYDVKM. Trimming at V came to 6 bases and at J to 7 bases, leaving 13 bases not matched to a gene. The CDR3: CASSPAVAGAGEQYF. CDR3 nucleotide sequence: TGTGCCAGCAGCCCGGCCGTAGCGGGAGCCGGTGAGCAGTACTTC.